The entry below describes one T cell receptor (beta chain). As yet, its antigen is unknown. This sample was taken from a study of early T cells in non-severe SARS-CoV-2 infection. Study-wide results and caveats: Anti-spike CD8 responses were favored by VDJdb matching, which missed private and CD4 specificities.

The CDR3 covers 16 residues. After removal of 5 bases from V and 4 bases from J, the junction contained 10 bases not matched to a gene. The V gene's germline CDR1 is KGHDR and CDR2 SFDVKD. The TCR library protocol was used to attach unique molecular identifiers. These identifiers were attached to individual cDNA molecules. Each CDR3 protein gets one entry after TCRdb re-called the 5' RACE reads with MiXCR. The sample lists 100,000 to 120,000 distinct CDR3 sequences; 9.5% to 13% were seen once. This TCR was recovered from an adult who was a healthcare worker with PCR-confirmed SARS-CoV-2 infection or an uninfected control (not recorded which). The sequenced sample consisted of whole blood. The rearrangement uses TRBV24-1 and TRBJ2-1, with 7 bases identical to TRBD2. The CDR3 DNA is TGTGCCACCAGTGGCGCGGGAGAGGGGTTGTACAATGAGCAGTTCTTC. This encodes CATSGAGEGLYNEQFF.